This T cell receptor (beta chain) comes out of a study of blood T cell repertoires in COVID-19. Germline V gene data show CDR1 as LNHDA and CDR2 as SQIVND (reference sequence). Trimming removed 5 bases from V and 1 base from J; junction bases left unmatched: 14. The CDR3 sequence is 19 residues long. Participants, about 18 to 95 years old, spanned fewer than 30 US areas. Cohort placement rested on clinical history that participants reported themselves. The data were produced by immunoSEQ multiplex PCR, yet TCRdb's version contains in-frame clones alone and is incomplete. The table has about 280,000 clones, 85% to 90% seen once.

This clonotype originated in a woman aged 25 to 39 with acute COVID-19. The chain uses TRBV19 and TRBJ2-2, with 9 bases aligning to TRBD2. Sequenced sample: PBMCs or T cells enriched from blood (not recorded which). DNA for the CDR3: TGTGCCAGTAGTCGGGCTAGCGGGAATTCTGGGTGGAACACCGGGGAGCTGTTTTTT. It encodes CASSRASGNSGWNTGELFF.